These T cell receptor beta chains were read from a single sample in a study of identical twins. TCRdb redid the calling of the 5' RACE reads with MiXCR, one entry per CDR3 protein. The table records approximately 620,000 distinct CDR3 sequences, around 8.3% of them present only once. A further study also used this sample, focusing on yellow fever vaccine responses in identical twins.

The sample taken for sequencing was PBMCs. The receptors come from a young woman in good health. The CDR3 runs from the conserved cysteine through the conserved F or W. A D gene is named only where the DNA matches it firmly. Some rows have no size entry. The others give once, few or many, or a class for an expanded clone.

TRBJ2-7 TRBD1 few TRBV4-3 TGCGCCAGCAGCCAAAGGACAGGGGCCGCCTACGAGCAGTACTTC CASSQRTGAAYEQYF
TRBJ2-1 NA many TRBV12-3/TRBV12-4 TGTGCCAGCAGTTCAAATACTCGGGAGCAGTTCTTC CASSSNTREQFF
TRBJ2-2 NA NA TRBV20-1 TGCAGTGCGTCAGGGATGGTTGCCGGGGAGCTGTTTTTT CSASGMVAGELFF
TRBJ2-1 TRBD1 NA TRBV7-6 TGTGCCAGCAGAAGACAGGGGGCCGACAATGAGCAGTTCTTC CASRRQGADNEQFF
TRBJ1-5 NA NA TRBV27 TGTGCCAGCCGAATAAACTTATATGAAAGCAATCAGCCCCAGCATTTT CASRINLYESNQPQHF
TRBJ2-7 NA NA TRBV7-2 TGTGCCAGCAGCTTAGCGCTTCGGGACTTCGAGCAGTACTTC CASSLALRDFEQYF
TRBJ2-3 NA many TRBV5-1 TGCGCCAGCAGAGGCGGACCGAGCGTCGATACGCAGTATTTT CASRGGPSVDTQYF
TRBJ2-5 TRBD1 NA TRBV19 TGTGCCAGTAGTGTACAAAGGACAGGACAAGAGACCCAGTACTTC CASSVQRTGQETQYF
TRBJ2-1 TRBD1 few TRBV24-1 TGTGCCACCAGTGCCCACCCGGGACAGGGGGCCAATGAGCAGTTCTTC CATSAHPGQGANEQFF
TRBJ2-7 TRBD1 NA TRBV12-3/TRBV12-4 TGTGCCAGCAGTCCCGGGACAGATACCTACGAGCAGTACTTC CASSPGTDTYEQYF
TRBJ2-4 NA few TRBV14 TGTGCCAGCAGCCAAAATCAGGCCCTAGCCAAAAACATTCAGTACTTC CASSQNQALAKNIQYF
TRBJ2-1 TRBD2 many TRBV5-1 TGCGCCAGCAGCTTGGACAGCGGGGGGTTGGATGAGCAGTTCTTC CASSLDSGGLDEQFF
TRBJ2-7 NA NA TRBV6-1 TGTGCCAGCAGCAGGGAAAGGAGGGCTTCCTACGAGCAGTACTTC CASSRERRASYEQYF
TRBJ2-4 TRBD2 many TRBV4-1 TGCGCCAGCAGCCAAGAGGGTAGCGGGGGAAACATTCAGTACTTC CASSQEGSGGNIQYF
TRBJ1-2 NA few TRBV28 TGTGCCAGCAGAACGGAAACTAACTATGGCTACACCTTC CASRTETNYGYTF
TRBJ2-5 TRBD1 few TRBV5-1 TGCGCCAGCAGCTTGAGGGGGACAGGTGGCCGAGAGACCCAGTACTTC CASSLRGTGGRETQYF
TRBJ2-5 NA NA TRBV24-1 TGTGCCACCAGTGACCCGGGGAAGGAGTACCAAGAGACCCAGTACTTC CATSDPGKEYQETQYF
TRBJ1-2 NA few TRBV10-3 TGTGCCATCAGTGAGTTCAGGACTACTAACTATGGCTACACCTTC CAISEFRTTNYGYTF
TRBJ2-5 NA few TRBV7-9 TGTGCCAGCAGTCAGACAGCCTTTAGCCAAGAGACCCAGTACTTC CASSQTAFSQETQYF
TRBJ2-7 TRBD1 NA TRBV28 TGTGCCAGCAGTCGAGAGGGGGCCCACTCCTACGAGCAGTACTTC CASSREGAHSYEQYF
TRBJ2-4 NA many TRBV6-9 TGTGCCAGCAGTTATCCGGGGGCGGTCGCCAAAAACATTCAGTACTTC CASSYPGAVAKNIQYF
TRBJ2-7 NA many TRBV29-1 TGCAGCGTTGTGGTTTCCTACGAGCAGTACTTC CSVVVSYEQYF